This T cell receptor beta chain was sequenced for a study of metastatic and nonmetastatic thyroid tumors. Study information: Thyroid patients, malignant and benign, had repertoires compared across blood and tumor or nodule tissue. Study-wide results and caveats: Significantly higher TCR beta diversity was reportedly seen in malignant thyroid tumors than benign nodules, in blood and tumor.

Under the authors' procedure: The distant-metastasis classifier for papillary thyroid cancer was built from CDR3 differences across clinicopathological groups. TCRdb reprocessed the PCR reads via MiXCR. What appears here as the V and J calls and clone size reflects TCRdb's work, not the paper's. The sample records 26,000 or so clones, 16% being singletons. The CDR3 loop spans 15 amino acids. Germline V CDR1 and CDR2: WSHSY, SAAADI. This clone turned up a few times. No antigen is known for it. One end of the junction fails to match germline, which may point to a read error. Each patient went into thyroid surgery without having received any treatment.

This sequence joins TRBV10-2 and TRBJ1-1; TRBD1 aligns across 8 bases. The clonotype comes from a male donor with papillary thyroid cancer or a benign thyroid nodule (not recorded which). Some clones in this sample may be carry-over from other donors' samples. Input material: blood. DNA for the CDR3: TGCGCCAGCAGTGATTTGACAGGGGTCAACACTGATGCTTTCTTT. The encoded protein is CASSDLTGVNTDAFF.